This T cell receptor (beta chain) was captured by sequencing in a study of cytomegalovirus exposure and HLA in healthy donors. Study-wide context: Ancestry clustering placed roughly four fifths of roughly 410 genotyped donors in the Caucasian-associated cluster.

A multiplex PCR was run with 60 Vbeta primers and 13 Jbeta primers. Only in-frame clones appear in the TCRdb table, and some are missing; sequencing was by immunoSEQ multiplex PCR. The sample includes some 200,000 clones, 55% to 75% of them seen just once. The CDR3 contains 13 residues. Germline CDR1 reads SEHNR; CDR2 reads FQNEAQ (reference sequence). The V end was cut by 5 bases, the J end by 6 bases, with 14 bases between. This rearrangement joins TRBV7-9 to TRBJ2-7; D might be TRBD2 (5 bases). The TCR was taken from a middle-aged man in good health and CMV-seropositive. The sequenced sample consisted of PBMCs. CDR3 sequence reads: CASSPFGVGEQYF. The CDR3 DNA follows: TGTGCCAGCAGCCCCTTCGGGGTCGGCGAGCAGTACTTC.